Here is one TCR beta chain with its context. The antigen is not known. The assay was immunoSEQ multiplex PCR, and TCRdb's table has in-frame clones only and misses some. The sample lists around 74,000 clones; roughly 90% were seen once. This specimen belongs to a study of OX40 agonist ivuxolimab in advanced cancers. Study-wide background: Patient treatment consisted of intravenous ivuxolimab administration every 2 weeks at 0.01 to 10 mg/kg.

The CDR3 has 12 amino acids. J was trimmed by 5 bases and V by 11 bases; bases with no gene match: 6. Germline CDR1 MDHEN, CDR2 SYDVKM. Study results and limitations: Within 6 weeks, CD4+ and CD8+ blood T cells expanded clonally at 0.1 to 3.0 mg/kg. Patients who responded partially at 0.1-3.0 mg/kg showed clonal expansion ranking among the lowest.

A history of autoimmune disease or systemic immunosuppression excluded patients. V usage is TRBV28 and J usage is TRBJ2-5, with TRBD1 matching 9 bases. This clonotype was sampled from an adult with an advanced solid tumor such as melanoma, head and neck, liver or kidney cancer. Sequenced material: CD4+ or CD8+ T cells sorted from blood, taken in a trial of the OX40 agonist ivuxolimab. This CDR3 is CASRDRAETQYF. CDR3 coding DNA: TGTGCCTCGAGGGACAGGGCGGAGACCCAGTACTTC.